Listed below are T cell receptor beta chains from one sample, sequenced in a study of T cells after somatic rescue of genetic block. The table came from immunoSEQ multiplex PCR; TCRdb's copy has only in-frame clones and leaves some out. The sample includes 110,000 or so clones, 75% to 95% seen only once; the top ten take 1.4%. Material for sequencing was peripheral blood mononuclear cells (PBMCs). The receptors shown here come from a woman aged 18 to 35. Both conserved end residues are part of each CDR3. A D gene is named only where the DNA matches it firmly. Not all rows give a size; the values are once, few, many and, for expanded clones, a class.

j_gene	abundance	v_gene	d_gene	CDR3nt	CDR3aa
TRBJ2-3	.	TRBV2	TRBD1	TGTGCCAGTGGACAGGGGGGAGATACGCAGTATTTT	CASGQGGDTQYF
TRBJ1-6	once	TRBV7-6	TRBD1	TGTGCCAGCAGCTCTACACCTGGGGGGGGACAGGGCGTCGCTTCACCCCTCCACTTT	CASSSTPGGGQGVASPLHF
TRBJ2-1	.	TRBV10-2	TRBD2	TGCGCCAGCATGGGGACTAGCGGGGAAAATGAGCAGTTCTTC	CASMGTSGENEQFF
TRBJ2-3	.	TRBV11-2	.	TGTGCCAGCAGCTTAGGGGGGTTCCACACAGATACGCAGTATTTT	CASSLGGFHTDTQYF
TRBJ2-7	.	TRBV30	TRBD1	TGTGCCTGTAAGGCCGGGACAGGTATTGGGGAGCAGTACTTC	CACKAGTGIGEQYF
TRBJ2-7	.	TRBV13	TRBD1	TGTGCCAGCAGCGTACAGGGGGCCTACGAGCAGTACTTC	CASSVQGAYEQYF
TRBJ2-7	.	TRBV19	.	TGTGCCAGTAGTATAACGGGCAGCTACGAGCAGTACTTC	CASSITGSYEQYF
TRBJ2-6	.	TRBV7-6	.	TGTGCCAGCAGCCCCTCAGCTGGGGCCAACGTCCTGACTTTC	CASSPSAGANVLTF
TRBJ1-1	.	TRBV7-9	TRBD1	TGTGCCAGCAGCTCTAAACAGGGGTTGAACACTGAAGCTTTCTTT	CASSSKQGLNTEAFF
TRBJ2-3	.	TRBV11-2	.	TGTGCCAGCAGCTTCACAGATACGCAGTATTTT	CASSFTDTQYF
TRBJ2-7	.	TRBV27	TRBD1	TGTGCCAGCCGACAGGGGGCGCCGGTCGACGAGCAGTACTTC	CASRQGAPVDEQYF
TRBJ2-7	.	TRBV10-3	TRBD2	TGTGCCATCAGTGCCATCACTAGCGACCTTGGCGAGCAGTACTTC	CAISAITSDLGEQYF
TRBJ2-7	.	TRBV10-3	.	TGTGCCATCAGTGAGTCAGGTTCGGCAGCATACGAGCAGTACTTC	CAISESGSAAYEQYF
TRBJ2-5	.	TRBV7-8	.	TGTGCCAGCAGCTTAAGAGGGATCCCGAGGGAGACCCAGTACTTC	CASSLRGIPRETQYF
TRBJ1-1	.	TRBV19	TRBD1	TGTGCCAGTAAGGGAGACAGGGACCAAGCTTTCTTT	CASKGDRDQAFF
TRBJ1-2	once	TRBV4-2	TRBD1	TGTGCCAGCAGCCGGGAGACAGGGCTTTATTATGGCTACACCTTC	CASSRETGLYYGYTF
TRBJ1-1	.	TRBV5-5	.	TGTGCCAGCAGCCAACTCCGGGGAAACACTGAAGCTTTCTTT	CASSQLRGNTEAFF
TRBJ1-2	.	TRBV15	.	TGTGCCACCAGCAGATCAGGGGTGGACTATGGCTACACCTTC	CATSRSGVDYGYTF
TRBJ1-2	.	TRBV7-3	TRBD1	TGTGCCAGCAGCTTAATGACAGGGGATGGCTACACCTTC	CASSLMTGDGYTF
TRBJ2-3	.	TRBV29-1	.	TGCAGCGTTGAAGATCATGGAGGGGACCCCACAGATACGCAGTATTTT	CSVEDHGGDPTDTQYF
TRBJ2-2	.	TRBV6-6	.	TGTGCCAGCAGGCCACAGGAGAGCGGGGAGCTGTTTTTT	CASRPQESGELFF
TRBJ1-4	.	TRBV27	TRBD1	TGTGCCAGCAGTTTCGACAGGGTAAATGAAAAACTGTTTTTT	CASSFDRVNEKLFF
TRBJ2-7	.	TRBV7-2	TRBD2	TGTGCCAGCAGCTTAGCTGGCGGGGGGATCCGACACTCCTACGAGCAGTACTTC	CASSLAGGGIRHSYEQYF
TRBJ2-3	.	TRBV9	TRBD2	TGTGCCAGCAGCGTATCCGGGGGGGCGGCAGATACGCAGTATTTT	CASSVSGGAADTQYF
TRBJ1-1	.	TRBV7-8	.	TGTGCCAGCAGCTTGGAAGGGAACACTGAAGCTTTCTTT	CASSLEGNTEAFF
TRBJ1-5	once	TRBV7-3	.	TGTGCCAGCAGTTCAATTGACGGTCAGCCCCAGCATTTT	CASSSIDGQPQHF
TRBJ2-5	.	TRBV5-1	TRBD2	TGCGCCAGCAGCTCCCAATTACTAGCGGGTATGCACGAGACCCAGTACTTC	CASSSQLLAGMHETQYF
TRBJ1-2	.	TRBV9	TRBD1	TGTGCCAGCAGCGTAGGGACAGGGCCAAACTATGGCTACACCTTC	CASSVGTGPNYGYTF
TRBJ2-5	.	TRBV5-1	TRBD2	TGCGCCAGCAGCGCCGGACTAGCGGGGGAGACCCAGTACTTC	CASSAGLAGETQYF
TRBJ1-2	.	TRBV5-8	.	TGTGCCAGCATCCCGGTGACGGCCTTCGAGGGCTACACCTTC	CASIPVTAFEGYTF
TRBJ1-4	.	TRBV4-3	.	TGCGCCAGCAGCCAAGGGCAAGGGTATAATGAAAAACTGTTTTTT	CASSQGQGYNEKLFF
TRBJ2-3	.	TRBV5-6	.	TGTGCCAGCAGCTTGGGCCCAGGTTCTAGCACAGATACGCAGTATTTT	CASSLGPGSSTDTQYF
TRBJ1-2	.	TRBV11-2	.	TGTGCCAGCAATCAAATCGCGGACGGTCTTAAGGGCTACACCTTC	CASNQIADGLKGYTF
TRBJ1-2	.	TRBV27	.	TGTGCCAGCAGTCCCTCGGTCCTTGGGGGCTATGGCTACACCTTC	CASSPSVLGGYGYTF
TRBJ1-1	.	TRBV7-3	TRBD1	TGTGCCAGCATGGGACAGCTAAACACTGAAGCTTTCTTT	CASMGQLNTEAFF
TRBJ1-5	.	TRBV6-1	.	TGTGCCAGCAGTGAACTCCACGGCTTAGGAAGGGATCAGCCCCAGCATTTT	CASSELHGLGRDQPQHF
TRBJ2-3	.	TRBV5-1	.	TGCGCCAGCAGCTTTTCTGGGAGTAAGAGCACAGATACGCAGTATTTT	CASSFSGSKSTDTQYF
TRBJ2-2	.	TRBV9	.	TGTGCCAGCAGCGTAGTTGGGCGGTTCGGGGAGCTGTTTTTT	CASSVVGRFGELFF
TRBJ1-1	.	TRBV5-1	.	TGCGCCAGCAGCTCCCTCTCAGCGAACACTGAAGCTTTCTTT	CASSSLSANTEAFF
TRBJ2-1	once	TRBV27	.	TGTGCCAGCAGTCTTACAAGGGGGGTCTACAATGAGCAGTTCTTC	CASSLTRGVYNEQFF
TRBJ1-1	.	TRBV20-1	.	TGCAGTGCTAGCCGGGGCACTGAAGCTTTCTTT	CSASRGTEAFF